This TCR beta chain comes out of a study of cytomegalovirus exposure and HLA in healthy donors. The CDR3 extends over 13 amino acids. PCR used 60 Vbeta primers and 13 Jbeta primers. Method: immunoSEQ multiplex PCR; TCRdb's copy keeps in-frame clones and lacks some. This table has 120,000 to 150,000 clones, roughly 80% appearing once. This rearrangement joins TRBV21-1 to TRBJ1-1. TRBV21-1 is classified as a pseudogene. Sequencing was performed on PBMCs. This receptor was obtained from a man aged 35-49 years in good health and CMV-seronegative. CDR3 sequence (DNA): TGTGCCAGCAGCAAGGAGGGAACCGGCGAAGCTTTCTTT. It is translated as CASSKEGTGEAFF.